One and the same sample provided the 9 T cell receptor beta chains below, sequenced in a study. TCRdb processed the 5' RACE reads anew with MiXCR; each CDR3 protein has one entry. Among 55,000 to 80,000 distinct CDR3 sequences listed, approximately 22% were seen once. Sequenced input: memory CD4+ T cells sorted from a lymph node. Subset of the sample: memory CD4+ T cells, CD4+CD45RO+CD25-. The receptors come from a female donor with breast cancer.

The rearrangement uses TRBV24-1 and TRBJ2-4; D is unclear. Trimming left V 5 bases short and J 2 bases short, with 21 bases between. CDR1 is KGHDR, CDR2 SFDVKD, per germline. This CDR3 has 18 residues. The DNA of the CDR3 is TGTGCCACCAGTGTCCCGGGTCTCGTCGAGTGTCCCAAAAACATTCAGTACTTC. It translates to CATSVPGLVECPKNIQYF.

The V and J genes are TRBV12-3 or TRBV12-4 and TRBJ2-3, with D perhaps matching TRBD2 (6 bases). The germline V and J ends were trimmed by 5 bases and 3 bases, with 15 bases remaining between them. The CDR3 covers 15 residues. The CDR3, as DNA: TGTGCCAGCAGTCCGGGAGACGGGCGGACAGATACGCAGTATTTT. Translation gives CASSPGDGRTDTQYF.

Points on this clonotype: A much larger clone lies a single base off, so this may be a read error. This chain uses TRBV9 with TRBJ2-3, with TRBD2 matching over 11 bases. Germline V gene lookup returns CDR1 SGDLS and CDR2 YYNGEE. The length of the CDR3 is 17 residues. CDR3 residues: CDSSGGLGLAGTDTQYF. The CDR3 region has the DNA TGTGACAGCAGCGGCGGCTTGGGACTAGCGGGCACAGATACGCAGTATTTT. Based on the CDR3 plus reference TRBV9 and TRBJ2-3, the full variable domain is DSGVTQTPKHLITATGQRVTLRCSPRSGDLSVYWYQQSLDQGLQFLIQYYNGEERAKGNILERFSAQQFPDLHSELNLSSLELGDSALYFCDSSGGLGLAGTDTQYFGPGTRLTVL.

The CDR3 is CATSREQGAYNEQFF. As DNA, the CDR3 is TGTGCCACCAGCAGAGAACAGGGGGCCTACAATGAGCAGTTCTTC. This chain connects TRBV15 to TRBJ2-1; 8 bases align to TRBD1. After removal of 0 bases from V and 2 bases from J, the junction contained 0 bases not matched to a gene. The CDR3 spans 15 residues. Germline V CDR1 and CDR2: LNHNV, YYDKDF (reference sequence).

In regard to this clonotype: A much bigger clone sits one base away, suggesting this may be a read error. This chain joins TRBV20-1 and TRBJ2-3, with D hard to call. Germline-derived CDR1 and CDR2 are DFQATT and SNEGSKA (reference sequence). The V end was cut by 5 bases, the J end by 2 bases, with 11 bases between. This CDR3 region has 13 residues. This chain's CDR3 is CSASADSTDTQYF. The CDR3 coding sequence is TGCAGTGCTTCTGCCGATTCCACAGATACGCAGTATTTT.

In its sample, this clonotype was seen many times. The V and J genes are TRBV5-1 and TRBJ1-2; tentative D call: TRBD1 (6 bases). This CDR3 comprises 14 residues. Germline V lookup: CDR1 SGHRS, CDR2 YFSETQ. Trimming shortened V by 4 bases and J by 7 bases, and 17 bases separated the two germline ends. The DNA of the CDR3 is TGCGCCAGCAGCGCACAGGGAGAAGGGGCTGGCTACACCTTC. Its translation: CASSAQGEGAGYTF.

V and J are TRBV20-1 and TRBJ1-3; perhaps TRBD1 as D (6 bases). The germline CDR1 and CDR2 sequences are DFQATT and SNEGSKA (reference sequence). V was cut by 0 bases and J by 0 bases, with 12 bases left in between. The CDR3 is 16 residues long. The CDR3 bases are TGCAGTGCTAGAGACTCCGACAGGTACTCTGGAAACACCATATATTTT. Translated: CSARDSDRYSGNTIYF.

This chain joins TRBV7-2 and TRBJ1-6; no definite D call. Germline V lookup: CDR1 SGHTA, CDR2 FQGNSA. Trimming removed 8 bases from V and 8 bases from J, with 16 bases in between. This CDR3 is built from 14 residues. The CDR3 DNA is TGTGCCAGCGGCTCCCGGCGGCTTGATTCACCCCTCCACTTT. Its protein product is CASGSRRLDSPLHF.

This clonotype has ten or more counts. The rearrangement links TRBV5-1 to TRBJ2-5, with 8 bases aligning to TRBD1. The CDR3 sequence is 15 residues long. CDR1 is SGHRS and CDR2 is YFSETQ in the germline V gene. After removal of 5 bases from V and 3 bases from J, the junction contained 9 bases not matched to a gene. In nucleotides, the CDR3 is TGCGCCAGCAGTTCCCGGGACAGGAGTGAAGAGACCCAGTACTTC. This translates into CASSSRDRSEETQYF.